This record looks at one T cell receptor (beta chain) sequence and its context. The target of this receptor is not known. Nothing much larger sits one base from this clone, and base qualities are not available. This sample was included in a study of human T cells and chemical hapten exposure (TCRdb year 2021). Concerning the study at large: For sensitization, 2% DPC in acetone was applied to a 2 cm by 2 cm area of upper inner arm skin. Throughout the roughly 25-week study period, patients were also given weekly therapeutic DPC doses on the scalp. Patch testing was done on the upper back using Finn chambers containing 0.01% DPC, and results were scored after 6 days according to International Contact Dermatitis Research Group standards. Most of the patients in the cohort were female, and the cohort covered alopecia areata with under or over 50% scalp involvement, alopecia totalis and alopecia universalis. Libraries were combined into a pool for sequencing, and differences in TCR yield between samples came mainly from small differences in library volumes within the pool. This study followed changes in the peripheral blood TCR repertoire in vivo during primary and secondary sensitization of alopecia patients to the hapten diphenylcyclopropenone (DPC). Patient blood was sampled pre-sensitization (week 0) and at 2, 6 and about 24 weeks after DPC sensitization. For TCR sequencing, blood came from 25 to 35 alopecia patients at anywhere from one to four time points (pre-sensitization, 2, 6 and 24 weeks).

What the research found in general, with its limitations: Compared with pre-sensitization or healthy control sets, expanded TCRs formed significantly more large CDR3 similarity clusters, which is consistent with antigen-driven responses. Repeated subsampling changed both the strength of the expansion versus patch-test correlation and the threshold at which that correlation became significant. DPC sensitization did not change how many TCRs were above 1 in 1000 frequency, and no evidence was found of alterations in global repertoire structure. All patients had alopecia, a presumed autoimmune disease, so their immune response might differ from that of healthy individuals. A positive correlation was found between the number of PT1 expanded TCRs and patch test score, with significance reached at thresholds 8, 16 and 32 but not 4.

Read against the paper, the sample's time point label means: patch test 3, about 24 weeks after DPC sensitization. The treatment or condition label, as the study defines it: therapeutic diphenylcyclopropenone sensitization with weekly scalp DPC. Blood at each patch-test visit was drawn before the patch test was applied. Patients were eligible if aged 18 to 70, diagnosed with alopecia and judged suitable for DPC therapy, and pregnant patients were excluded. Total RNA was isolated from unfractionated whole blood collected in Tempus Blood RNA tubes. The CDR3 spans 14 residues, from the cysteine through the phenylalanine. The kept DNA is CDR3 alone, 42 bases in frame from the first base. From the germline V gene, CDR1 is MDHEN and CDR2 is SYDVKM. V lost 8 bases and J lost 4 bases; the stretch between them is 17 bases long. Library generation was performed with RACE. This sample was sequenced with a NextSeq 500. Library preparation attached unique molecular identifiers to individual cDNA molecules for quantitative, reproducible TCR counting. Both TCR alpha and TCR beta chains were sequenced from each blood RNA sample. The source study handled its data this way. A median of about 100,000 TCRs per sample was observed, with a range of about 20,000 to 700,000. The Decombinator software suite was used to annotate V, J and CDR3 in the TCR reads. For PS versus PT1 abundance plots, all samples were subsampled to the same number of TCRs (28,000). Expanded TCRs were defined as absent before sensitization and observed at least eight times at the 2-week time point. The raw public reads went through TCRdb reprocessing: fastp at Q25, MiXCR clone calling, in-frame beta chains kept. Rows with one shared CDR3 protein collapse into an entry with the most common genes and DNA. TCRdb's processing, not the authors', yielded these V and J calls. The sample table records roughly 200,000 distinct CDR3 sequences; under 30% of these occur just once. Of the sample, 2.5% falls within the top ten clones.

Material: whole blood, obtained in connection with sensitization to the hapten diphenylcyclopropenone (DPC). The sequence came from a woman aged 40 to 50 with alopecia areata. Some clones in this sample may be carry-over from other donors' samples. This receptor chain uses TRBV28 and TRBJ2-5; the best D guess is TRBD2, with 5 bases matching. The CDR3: CASRGPGGGETQYF. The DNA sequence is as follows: TGTGCCAGCCGGGGTCCGGGCGGTGGAGAGACCCAGTACTTC. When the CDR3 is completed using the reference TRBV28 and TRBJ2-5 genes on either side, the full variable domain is DVKVTQSSRYLVKRTGEKVFLECVQDMDHENMFWYRQDPGLGLRLIYFSYDVKMKEKGDIPEGYSVSREKKERFSLILESASTNQTSMYLCASRGPGGGETQYFGPGTRLLVL.